These 30 T cell receptor gamma chains originate from one sample sequenced in a study of gamma-delta chains in newborns, infants, children. TCRdb reprocessed the reads through CATT. The data show over a thousand gamma-chain clones, with about 3% seen just once and approximately 35% held by the top ten. Sequencing was carried out using blood. These receptors came from a child who was a newborn, infant or young child, either healthy, febrile or measles-vaccinated (not recorded which).

This clone was observed a few times. This may stem from a read error, because a much larger clone lies one nucleotide away. CDR3 DNA: TGTGCCTTGTGGGAGATAAAATCCCCTCCATATTATAAGAAACTATTT. Amino acids: CALWEIKSPPYYKKLF. The chain employs TRGV9 and TRGJ1 or TRGJ2. The CDR3 is 16 amino acids. Per the germline V gene, CDR1 is GITISATS and CDR2 is ISYDGTV (reference sequence).

Notes on this clone: This may come from a read error, since a much larger clone is one base off. The rearrangement links TRGV8 to TRGJ1 or TRGJ2. The ends lost 3 bases at V and 15 bases at J; junction bases unmatched: 14. The CDR3 covers 12 residues. In germline, CDR1 is VENAVY, CDR2 YDSYNSRV. The CDR3 reads CATWDPDKERLF. The CDR3 region has the DNA TGTGCCACCTGGGATCCGGATAAGGAGAGACTCTTT.

This clone was picked up a small number of times. A single base is all that separates this from a far larger clone, so a read error is likely. The gene calls are TRGV9 and TRGJP. Germline lookup yields CDR1 GITISATS and CDR2 ISYDGTV (reference sequence). Trimming took 2 bases from V and 7 from J; bases not matched to a gene: 8. The length of the CDR3 is 17 residues. In DNA, the CDR3 is TGTGCCTTGTGGGAGGGCCCGCGGGAGTTGGGCAAAAAAATCAAGGTATTT. Its protein is CALWEGPRELGKKIKVF.

In its sample, this clone ranks as medium-sized. This chain uses TRGV8 with TRGJ1 or TRGJ2. With 0 bases clipped from V and 8 bases from J, the junction kept 19 bases outside the gene matches. This CDR3 has 17 amino acids. The germline gives CDR1 VENAVY, CDR2 YDSYNSRV. CDR3 coding DNA: TGTGCCACCTGGGATAGGAGGGGAAGAAATTTATTGGATAAGAAACTCTTT. It translates to CATWDRRGRNLLDKKLF.

Comments on this clone: TCRdb attributes to this sequence the protein of a much larger clone, which differs from the DNA translation at residue 6; a read error is likely, and the protein displayed is translated from the DNA. The chain employs TRGV5 and TRGJ1 or TRGJ2. This CDR3 has 13 amino acids. Trimming removed 2 bases from V and 6 bases from J; junction bases left unmatched: 7. The germline CDR1 and CDR2 sequences are VINAFY and YDVSNSKD. Written as DNA, the CDR3 is TGTGCCACCTGGGACATGCTGGTTTATAAGAAACTCTTT. This translates into CATWDMLVYKKLF.

With regard to this clone: TCRdb shows a much larger clone's protein in place of this DNA's translation, and the two differ at residue 5, likely through a read error; the protein shown is translated from the DNA. The gene calls are TRGV9 and TRGJP. This CDR3 spans 15 amino acids. J gave up 8 bases and V 5 bases, and 6 bases lay outside the gene matches. Germline lookup yields CDR1 GITISATS and CDR2 ISYDGTV (reference sequence). Here the CDR3 reads CALWGVKLGKKIKVF. The CDR3 nucleotides read TGTGCCTTGTGGGGGGTCAAGTTGGGCAAAAAAATCAAGGTATTT.

Points on this clone: This may be a read error: a much more frequent sequence differs by one nucleotide. In the same sample, other DNA sequences code for this CDR3. The V call is TRGV9, the J call TRGJP. The CDR3 runs to 18 residues. Germline V gene sequence: CDR1 GITISATS, CDR2 ISYDGTV (reference sequence). The DNA of the CDR3 is TGTGCCTTGTGGGAGGTGCGGGGTAAAGAGTTGGGCAAAAAAATCAAGGTATTC. Translation: CALWEVRGKELGKKIKVF.

Comments on this clone: This CDR3 is also generated by other DNA sequences in the sample. The chain carries TRGV9 and TRGJP. The CDR3 is 16 amino acids. J gave up 11 bases and V 0 bases, and 7 bases lay outside the gene matches. Germline V gene sequence: CDR1 GITISATS, CDR2 ISYDGTV (reference sequence). The CDR3 DNA sequence: TGTGCCTTGTGGGAGGTGCGGGCGCTGGGCAAAAAAATCAAGGTATTT. It is translated as CALWEVRALGKKIKVF.

Worth noting for this clone: One base away lies a much larger clone, so this may be a sequencing read error. Other DNA sequences in the sample encode the same CDR3. This chain connects TRGV9 to TRGJP. Germline CDR1 reads GITISATS; CDR2 reads ISYDGTV (reference sequence). The CDR3 covers 16 residues. CDR3 sequence (DNA): TGTGCTTTGTGGGACCCTATGGAGTTGGGCAAAAAAATCAAGGTATTT. Translation gives CALWDPMELGKKIKVF.

This clone was recorded a few times. A much larger clone differs from this one at a single base, so this may be a read error. The V and J genes are TRGV9 and TRGJP. CDR3 length: 14 amino acids. The germline gives CDR1 GITISATS, CDR2 ISYDGTV (reference sequence). Losses at the gene ends were 3 bases for V and 9 bases for J; bases not matched to a gene: 2. The CDR3 DNA follows: TGTGCCTTGTGGGAGACGTTGGGCAAAAAAATCAAGGTATTT. Its translation is CALWETLGKKIKVF.

This clone showed up just a few times. It differs at one base from a far larger clone, so likely a read error. This rearrangement joins TRGV2 to TRGJ1 or TRGJ2. The CDR3 consists of 12 residues. CDR1 and CDR2 (germline): EGSNGY, YDSYNSKV. CDR3 region: CAAWDFYYKKLF. The DNA of the CDR3 is TGTGCCGCCTGGGACTTTTATTATAAGAAACTCTTT.

About this clone itself: TCRdb attributes to this sequence the protein of a much larger clone, which differs from the DNA translation at residue 10; a read error is likely, and the protein displayed is translated from the DNA. The chain recombines TRGV2 with TRGJ1 or TRGJ2. Germline CDR1 reads EGSNGY; CDR2 reads YDSYNSKV. There are 13 residues in the CDR3. CDR3 protein: CATWDGDYYRKLF. The CDR3 DNA is TGTGCCACCTGGGACGGGGACTATTATAGGAAACTCTTT.

By share, this clone ranks as medium-sized (0.01 to 0.1%). The same CDR3 can be traced to other DNA sequences in this sample. The gene calls are TRGV9 and TRGJP. The CDR3 consists of 16 residues. CDR1 is GITISATS and CDR2 is ISYDGTV in the germline V gene (reference sequence). The V segment lost 3 bases and the J segment 7 bases; nucleotides outside the gene matches: 6. Written as DNA, the CDR3 is TGTGCCTTGTGGGAGCCACGGGAGTTGGGCAAAAAAATCAAGGTATTT. As protein: CALWEPRELGKKIKVF.

This clone was recorded a few times. A clone one base away is much larger, so this may be a read error. The chain employs TRGV5 and TRGJ1 or TRGJ2. CDR1 and CDR2 (germline): VINAFY, YDVSNSKD. The CDR3 is 11 residues long. This CDR3 reads CATPGAYRKLF. The CDR3 coding sequence is TGTGCCACCCCCGGGGCTTATAGGAAACTCTTT.

Within the sample, this clone is medium-sized. The chain employs TRGV9 and TRGJP. This CDR3 contains 17 residues. V shed 2 bases, J shed 6 bases, and the junction held 7 bases outside the gene matches. Per the germline V gene, CDR1 is GITISATS and CDR2 is ISYDGTV (reference sequence). CDR3 nucleotide sequence: TGTGCCTTGTGGGAGGGCATTCCAGAGTTGGGCAAAAAAATCAAGGTATTT. It codes for CALWEGIPELGKKIKVF.

By share of the sample, this clone is medium-sized. The J gene is TRGJP, the V gene TRGV9. This CDR3 contains 13 residues. J gave up 4 bases and V 9 bases, and 0 bases lay outside the gene matches. CDR1 GITISATS and CDR2 ISYDGTV come from the germline V gene (reference sequence). CDR3 coding DNA: TGTGCCTTGCAAGAGTTGGGCAAAAAAATCAAGGTATTT. This translates into CALQELGKKIKVF.

Relative to its sample, this clone is medium-sized. This chain links TRGV5 with TRGJ1 or TRGJ2. This CDR3 comprises 15 residues. Germline V gene data show CDR1 as VINAFY and CDR2 as YDVSNSKD. Trimming removed 2 bases from V and 2 bases from J; junction bases left unmatched: 9. CDR3 in amino acids: CATWDTQFYYYKKLF. The CDR3 region has the DNA TGTGCCACCTGGGACACCCAATTCTATTATTATAAGAAACTCTTT.

This clone is judged medium-sized (0.01 to 0.1%). The chain employs TRGV3 and TRGJP2. CDR1 and CDR2 (germline): VTNTFY, YDVSTARD (reference sequence). This CDR3 spans 14 amino acids. The J segment lost 4 bases and the V segment lost 0 bases, leaving 2 bases of the junction unmatched. For the CDR3, the DNA is TGTGCCACCTGGGACAGGCCTAGTGATTGGATCAAGACGTTT. Protein sequence: CATWDRPSDWIKTF.

The sample holds a few counts of this clone. CDR3 amino acids: CALWEVPVELGKKIKVF. In DNA form, the CDR3 reads TGTGCCTTGTGGGAGGTACCAGTTGAGTTGGGCAAAAAAATCAAGGTATTT. V is TRGV9 and J is TRGJP. Germline CDR1 is GITISATS and CDR2 is ISYDGTV (reference sequence). Trimming took 1 base from V and 7 from J; bases not matched to a gene: 7. The CDR3 contains 17 residues.

This clone came up a few times. Just one base apart from a much larger clone, this may be a read error. The chain couples TRGV9 to TRGJ1 or TRGJ2. CDR1 GITISATS and CDR2 ISYDGTV come from the germline V gene (reference sequence). The length of the CDR3 is 10 residues. In DNA form, the CDR3 reads TGTGCCCTGTGGGAGGATAAGAAACTCTTT. Protein product: CALWEDKKLF.

By sample share, this clone is medium-sized. Given a much more abundant clone one base away, this may be a read error. The rearrangement joins TRGV9 to TRGJP. The CDR3 runs 16 residues. Germline CDR1 is GITISATS and CDR2 is ISYDGTV (reference sequence). V lost 0 bases to trimming and J lost 8 bases; unmatched junction nucleotides: 4. The CDR3 nucleotides read TGTGCCTTGTGGGAGGTGCAGAAGTTGGGCAAAAAAATCAAGGTATTT. Protein: CALWEVQKLGKKIKVF.

Concerning this clone itself: TCRdb assigns this DNA the protein of a much larger clone, which departs from its translation at residue 12; this likely reflects a read error, and the protein shown comes from translating the DNA. The chain is built from TRGV9 and TRGJP. Looked up from germline, CDR1 is GITISATS and CDR2 is ISYDGTV (reference sequence). This CDR3 spans 16 amino acids. CDR3 bases: TGTGCCTTGTGGGAGGGTCAAGAGTTGGGCAAAAGAATCAAGGTATTT. It specifies CALWEGQELGKRIKVF.

This clone has a handful of counts. The V call is TRGV9, the J call TRGJP. Germline CDR1 GITISATS, CDR2 ISYDGTV (reference sequence). Trimming removed 5 bases from V and 2 bases from J; junction bases left unmatched: 12. CDR3 length: 19 amino acids. The CDR3, as DNA: TGTGCCTTGTGGGTGCGAATCCGCCGGCAAGAGTTGGGCAAAAAAATCAAGGTATTT. Translating it yields CALWVRIRRQELGKKIKVF.

This clone was seen only a few times. The TCRdb protein comes from a much larger clone and disagrees with this DNA's translation at residue 9, likely due to a read error; the protein given here is derived from the DNA. The chain links TRGV8 to TRGJP1. This CDR3 is 13 amino acids long. Germline V gene data show CDR1 as VENAVY and CDR2 as YDSYNSRV. This CDR3 reads CATWDTTGGFKIF. The CDR3 nucleotides are TGTGCCACCTGGGATACCACTGGTGGGTTCAAGATATTT.

As to this clone: TCRdb's protein, taken from a much larger clone, differs from this DNA's translation at residue 7, likely owing to a read error; the protein displayed comes from the DNA. V usage is TRGV9 and J usage is TRGJP. The CDR3 consists of 14 residues. Looked up from germline, CDR1 is GITISATS and CDR2 is ISYDGTV (reference sequence). CDR3: CALWAESGKKIKVF. The CDR3 nucleotides are TGTGCCTTGTGGGCTGAGTCGGGCAAAAAAATCAAGGTATTT.

In its sample, this clone was seen a few times. The translation of this DNA and the TCRdb protein of a much larger clone differ at residue 12, probably owing to a read error; the protein shown here is translated from the DNA. V and J are TRGV9 and TRGJP. Germline V gene sequence: CDR1 GITISATS, CDR2 ISYDGTV (reference sequence). This CDR3 comprises 16 residues. Here the CDR3 DNA reads TGTGCCTTGTGGGAGGTGCTGAAGTTGGGCAAAAGAATCAAGGTATTT. This encodes CALWEVLKLGKRIKVF.

A remark on this clone: Its ends do not fully match the called genes, so a read error is possible. Other DNA sequences in this sample translate to the same CDR3. The V gene is TRGV4, the J gene TRGJ1 or TRGJ2. The germline V gene encodes CDR1 EGSTGY and CDR2 YDSYTSSV. The CDR3 sequence is 13 residues long. The CDR3 spells CATWDGFYYKKLF. CDR3 sequence (DNA): TGCGCCACCTGGGATGGATTTTATTATAAGAAACTCTTT.

This clone was recorded a few times. This may be a read error, as it is one base from a much larger clone. V is TRGV3 and J is TRGJ1 or TRGJ2. CDR1 is VTNTFY, CDR2 YDVSTARD, per germline (reference sequence). The CDR3 has 12 residues. The CDR3 loop is CATRDRGYKKLF. CDR3 coding DNA: TGTGCCACCAGGGACAGGGGATATAAGAAACTCTTT.

As concerns this clone: At one end the junction does not follow the germline gene, possibly because of a read error. The CDR3 is CALWEVRELGKKIEVF. CDR3 DNA: TGTGCCTTGTGGGAGGTCAGGGAGTTGGGCAAAAAAATCGAGGTATTT. J is TRGJP and V is TRGV9. The CDR3 spans 16 residues. CDR1 is GITISATS, CDR2 ISYDGTV, per germline (reference sequence).

This clone was observed a handful of times. TCRdb's protein sequence differs at residue 9 from the translated DNA; the protein presented here follows the DNA. CDR3 region: CALWEVQNCYKKLF. CDR3 sequence (DNA): TGTGCCTTGTGGGAGGTGCAGAATTGTTATAAGAAACTCTTT. The chain combines TRGV9 with TRGJ1 or TRGJ2. The CDR3 is made up of 14 amino acids. The V gene's germline CDR1 is GITISATS and CDR2 ISYDGTV (reference sequence).